A selection of T cell receptor beta chains follows, all from one sample in a study of blood T cell repertoires in COVID-19. Profiling relied on immunoSEQ multiplex PCR, and the TCRdb table lists in-frame clones only, not all of them. The sample has roughly 240,000 clones, around 85% seen once. The sample consisted of PBMCs or T cells enriched from blood (not recorded which). These receptors all come from a woman between 50 and 59 years old with acute COVID-19. Each CDR3 is given with its conserved first and last residue. The order of the fields is D gene, clone size, V gene, J gene, CDR3 DNA, CDR3 protein. A D gene is named only where the DNA matches it firmly. Only part of the rows carry a size: once, few, many, or a class if the clone is expanded.

TRBD1	NA	TRBV10-3	TRBJ1-2	TGTGCCATCAGTGATGGACAGGGGCGAATTTCGGGCTACACCTTC	CAISDGQGRISGYTF
TRBD1	NA	TRBV4-1	TRBJ1-5	TGCGCCAGCAGCCAGACATCCGGGACAGGGGGCAATCAGCCCCAGCATTTT	CASSQTSGTGGNQPQHF
NA	NA	TRBV19	TRBJ1-4	TGTGCCAGTAGTATAGACGGCAGGCCTAATGAAAAACTGTTTTTT	CASSIDGRPNEKLFF
NA	NA	TRBV18	TRBJ1-6	TGTGCCAGCTCACCCCTCCAGGGGAATTCACCCCTCCACTTT	CASSPLQGNSPLHF
NA	NA	TRBV29-1	TRBJ2-1	TGCAGCTACCGGACCGGGACACCTTCCTACAATGAGCAGTTCTTC	CSYRTGTPSYNEQFF
TRBD1	NA	TRBV4-3	TRBJ1-1	TGCGCCAGCAGCCAAGATGTAGGAACAGGGGTCATGAACACTGAAGCTTTCTTT	CASSQDVGTGVMNTEAFF
NA	once	TRBV5-3	TRBJ1-1	TGTGCCAGAAGCCCACTCAGGGTCACTGAAGCTTTCTTT	CARSPLRVTEAFF
TRBD2	once	TRBV9	TRBJ2-3	TGTGCCAGCAGCGTAGTGGGGGGGGCAGATACGCAGTATTTT	CASSVVGGADTQYF
NA	NA	TRBV5-4	TRBJ2-1	TGTGCCAGCAGCGGGGAGTACCAAGAATACAATGAGCAGTTCTTC	CASSGEYQEYNEQFF
TRBD2	NA	TRBV6-6	TRBJ2-1	TGTGCCAGCAGTTATTTGTTGGGGGGGGAACACAATGAGCAGTTCTTC	CASSYLLGGEHNEQFF
NA	NA	TRBV4-1	TRBJ1-6	TGCGCCAGCAGCCAAGAACGCGGTTCACCCCTCCACTTT	CASSQERGSPLHF
TRBD1	NA	TRBV6-5	TRBJ2-7	TGTGCCAGCAGTTCCCGGACAGGGCTCATGGAGCAGTACTTC	CASSSRTGLMEQYF
NA	once	TRBV7-2	TRBJ2-7	TGTGCCAGCAGCTTAGTGGGTAGCGGACTCTACGAGCAGTACTTC	CASSLVGSGLYEQYF
NA	NA	TRBV21-1	TRBJ1-3	TGTGCCAGCAGCAAAGCGTTAGGGGGCAGCAGCTCTGGAAACACCATATATTTT	CASSKALGGSSSGNTIYF
TRBD1	NA	TRBV18	TRBJ2-2	TGTGCCAGCTCACCGCAAAATGGCAGGGGGCGCGGCGGGGAGCTGTTTTTT	CASSPQNGRGRGGELFF
NA	NA	TRBV7-9	TRBJ1-1	TGTGCCACCGATTGGCCCGAAGCTTTCTTT	CATDWPEAFF
NA	NA	TRBV30	TRBJ1-2	TGTGCCTGGACTTCAGGGGCTGGCTACACCTTC	CAWTSGAGYTF
NA	NA	TRBV30	TRBJ1-5	TGTGCCTGGAGTTCCTCGGCAGGGGTCAACAATCAGCCCCAGCATTTT	CAWSSSAGVNNQPQHF
NA	once	TRBV18	TRBJ1-2	TGTGCCAGCTCACCCAGGACACGTTGGGAAACATATGGCTACACCTTC	CASSPRTRWETYGYTF
NA	few	TRBV6-2/TRBV6-3	TRBJ2-7	TGTGCCAGCAGTTACCCCCCTCGGGACTCCCCCCTGGAGCAGTACTTC	CASSYPPRDSPLEQYF
NA	NA	TRBV6-5	TRBJ1-2	TGTGCCAGCAGTCGGGACTTGGGGGGCTACACCTTC	CASSRDLGGYTF
TRBD2	NA	TRBV7-3	TRBJ2-1	TGTGCCAGCAGCTCGGGACTAGCGGGGCGCCTGGGAAATGAGCAGTTCTTC	CASSSGLAGRLGNEQFF
NA	few	TRBV19	TRBJ1-2	TGTGCCAGTAGTGACCCGGGACTGAACTATGGCTACACCTTC	CASSDPGLNYGYTF
NA	NA	TRBV4-1	TRBJ1-1	TGCGCCAGCAGCCCCGTCGTAGGGGACACTGAAGCTTTCTTT	CASSPVVGDTEAFF
NA	NA	TRBV7-2	TRBJ2-3	TGTGCCAGCAGCCCCTCTGCCTCTAGCGCCCCGCAGTATTTT	CASSPSASSAPQYF
TRBD1	NA	TRBV6-1	TRBJ1-2	TGTGCCAGCAGTGAAGGACAGGGGTATTCAGTGTCTATCTTTGGCTACACCTTC	CASSEGQGYSVSIFGYTF
TRBD1	NA	TRBV7-2	TRBJ1-1	TGTGCCAGCAGCTTAGAGGCAGGGGGTGGCACTGAAGCTTTCTTT	CASSLEAGGGTEAFF
NA	NA	TRBV7-9	TRBJ1-1	TGTGCCAGCAGCCCTAGGAGGGATCGGGAGTTGGGTGAAGCTTTCTTT	CASSPRRDRELGEAFF
TRBD2	NA	TRBV11-3	TRBJ2-2	TGTGCCAGCAGCCCGTTTAGCGGGGAGAACACCGGGGAGCTGTTTTTT	CASSPFSGENTGELFF
TRBD1	NA	TRBV29-1	TRBJ1-5	TGCAGCGTACAGACAGGGGGCGGCAATCAGCCCCAGCATTTT	CSVQTGGGNQPQHF
NA	NA	TRBV30	TRBJ1-5	TGTGCCTGGAGTGCTCCACAGGATCAGCCCCAGCATTTT	CAWSAPQDQPQHF
TRBD1	NA	TRBV4-2	TRBJ1-2	TGTGCCAGCAGACCCCAAGATTTCCGGACAGGGTTATATGGCTACACCTTC	CASRPQDFRTGLYGYTF
TRBD1	NA	TRBV7-2	TRBJ1-2	TGTGCCAGCAGCTTAGCGGGGGGGACAGGGTTGGACTATGGCTACACCTTC	CASSLAGGTGLDYGYTF
NA	NA	TRBV21-1	TRBJ2-7	TGTGCCAGCAGCAAGGGAGGTTGGGACTGCTACGAGCAGTACTTC	CASSKGGWDCYEQYF
NA	NA	TRBV2	TRBJ1-5	TGTGCCAGCAGCCTGGTGGGGGGGATTCAGCCCCAGCATTTT	CASSLVGGIQPQHF
NA	NA	TRBV4-3	TRBJ1-6	TGCGCCAGCGGTGATGTAGGCGTCAGGAATTCACCCCTCCACTTT	CASGDVGVRNSPLHF
NA	NA	TRBV7-8	TRBJ1-2	TGTGCCAGCAGCCTCACACGACAGGACCCATTAGCTAACTATGGCTACACCTTC	CASSLTRQDPLANYGYTF
TRBD2	NA	TRBV4-3	TRBJ2-3	TGCGCCAGCAGCCAAGATAGGGTAGCGGGGACTAGCACAGATACGCAGTATTTT	CASSQDRVAGTSTDTQYF
NA	few	TRBV4-1	TRBJ1-2	TGCGCCAGCAGCCAAGACCCAGGGGTGGGGTATGGCTACACCTTC	CASSQDPGVGYGYTF
TRBD1	NA	TRBV3-1/TRBV3-2	TRBJ1-1	TGTGCCAGCAGCCCTCGGAGTAGACAGGGAACTAACACTGAAGCTTTCTTT	CASSPRSRQGTNTEAFF
TRBD1	NA	TRBV3-1/TRBV3-2	TRBJ1-5	TGTGCCAGCAGCCAAGCGGGACAGCCTAGTCATCCCCAGCATTTT	CASSQAGQPSHPQHF
TRBD1	few	TRBV7-9	TRBJ1-1	TGTGCCAGCAGCTCAGGGACAGGGAACACTGAAGCTTTCTTT	CASSSGTGNTEAFF
NA	NA	TRBV5-1	TRBJ2-5	TGCGCCAGCAGCCCTTTTTCCGGGATAATTGGAGAGACCCAGTACTTC	CASSPFSGIIGETQYF
TRBD2	NA	TRBV5-4	TRBJ2-1	TGTGCCAGCAGCTACATGAGCGGGGGCGAGAATGAGCAGTTCTTC	CASSYMSGGENEQFF
TRBD1	once	TRBV10-2	TRBJ1-2	TGCGCCAGCAGTGAGAGGACAGGGGCTACAGGGTTCTATGGCTACACCTTC	CASSERTGATGFYGYTF
TRBD1	NA	TRBV11-2	TRBJ1-5	TGTGCCAGCAGCTCTACAGGGGTCGGCAATCAGCCCCAGCATTTT	CASSSTGVGNQPQHF
NA	NA	TRBV30	TRBJ2-3	TGTGCCTGGACTAGCACAGATACGCAGTATTTT	CAWTSTDTQYF
NA	few	TRBV6-5	TRBJ1-6	TGTGCCAGCAGTCGAGAAGTCTTTAATTCACCCCTCCACTTT	CASSREVFNSPLHF
TRBD1	NA	TRBV5-6	TRBJ1-2	TGTGCCAGCAGCTTAGGACAGGGGGCCGCGCCTAACTATGGCTACACCTTC	CASSLGQGAAPNYGYTF
NA	NA	TRBV5-4	TRBJ1-2	TGTGCCAGCAGCTTGTCCCAGGAACCAGTCTACACCTTC	CASSLSQEPVYTF
TRBD2	NA	TRBV9	TRBJ2-5	TGTGCCAGCAGCGTAGGCGGGGGGGCCCGAGAGACCCAGTACTTC	CASSVGGGARETQYF
NA	NA	TRBV4-1	TRBJ1-1	TGCGCCAGCAGCCAAGATCGGGGGGGCCCAGCTTTCTTT	CASSQDRGGPAFF
NA	NA	TRBV5-8	TRBJ1-5	TGTGCCAGCAGCTTGGAGGAGGGGTCGCCCCAGCATTTT	CASSLEEGSPQHF
NA	once	TRBV6-5	TRBJ2-2	TGTGCCAGCAGTTACGCCGCGGGCGGCGGGCTGTTTTTT	CASSYAAGGGLFF